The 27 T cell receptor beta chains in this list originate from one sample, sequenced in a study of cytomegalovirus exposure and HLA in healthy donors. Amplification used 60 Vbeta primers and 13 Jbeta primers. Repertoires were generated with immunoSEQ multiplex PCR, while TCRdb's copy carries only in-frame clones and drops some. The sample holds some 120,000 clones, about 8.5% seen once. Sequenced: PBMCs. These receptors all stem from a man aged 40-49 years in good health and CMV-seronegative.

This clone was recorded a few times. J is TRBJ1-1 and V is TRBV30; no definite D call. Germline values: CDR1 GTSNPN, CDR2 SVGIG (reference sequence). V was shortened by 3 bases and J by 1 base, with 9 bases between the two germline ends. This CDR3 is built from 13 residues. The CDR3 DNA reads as TGTGCCTGGAGCGATAAGCCGAACACTGAAGCTTTCTTT. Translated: CAWSDKPNTEAFF. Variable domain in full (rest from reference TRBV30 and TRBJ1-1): SQTIHQWPATLVQPVGSPLSLECTVEGTSNPNLYWYRQAAGRGLQLLFYSVGIGQISSEVPQNLSASRPQDRQFILSSKKLLLSDSGFYLCAWSDKPNTEAFFGQGTRLTVV.

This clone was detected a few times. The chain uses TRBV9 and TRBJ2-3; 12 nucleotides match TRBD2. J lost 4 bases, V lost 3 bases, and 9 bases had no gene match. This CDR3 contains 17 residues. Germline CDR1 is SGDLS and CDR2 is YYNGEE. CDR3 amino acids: CASSATSGGSGPDTQYF. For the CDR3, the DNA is TGTGCCAGCAGCGCGACTAGCGGGGGCTCCGGCCCAGATACGCAGTATTTT.

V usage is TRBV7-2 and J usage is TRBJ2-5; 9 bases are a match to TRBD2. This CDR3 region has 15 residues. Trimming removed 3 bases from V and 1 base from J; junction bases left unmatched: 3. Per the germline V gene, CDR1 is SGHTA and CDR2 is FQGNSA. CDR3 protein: CASSFSGGSQETQYF. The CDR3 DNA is TGTGCCAGCAGCTTTAGCGGGGGTAGCCAAGAGACCCAGTACTTC.

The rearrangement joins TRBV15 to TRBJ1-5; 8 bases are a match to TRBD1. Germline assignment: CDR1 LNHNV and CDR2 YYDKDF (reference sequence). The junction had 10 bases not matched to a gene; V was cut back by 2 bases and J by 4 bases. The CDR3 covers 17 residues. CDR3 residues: CATSRPPRTGSNQPQHF. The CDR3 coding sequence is TGTGCCACCAGCAGACCCCCGAGGACAGGGAGTAATCAGCCCCAGCATTTT.

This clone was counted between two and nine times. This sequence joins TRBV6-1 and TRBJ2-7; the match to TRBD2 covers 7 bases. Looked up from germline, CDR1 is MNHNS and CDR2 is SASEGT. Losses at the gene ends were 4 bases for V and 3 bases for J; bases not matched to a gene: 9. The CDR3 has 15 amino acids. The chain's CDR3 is CASSAESGVLYEQYF. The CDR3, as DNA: TGTGCCAGCAGTGCAGAAAGCGGGGTCCTCTACGAGCAGTACTTC.

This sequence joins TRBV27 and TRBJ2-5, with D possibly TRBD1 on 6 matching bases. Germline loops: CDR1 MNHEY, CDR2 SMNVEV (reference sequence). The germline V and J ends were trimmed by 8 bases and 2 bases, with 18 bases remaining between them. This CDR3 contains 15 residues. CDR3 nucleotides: TGTGCCAGCGCGATGGGGGCGAGGGGGCAAGAGACCCAGTACTTC. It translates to CASAMGARGQETQYF.

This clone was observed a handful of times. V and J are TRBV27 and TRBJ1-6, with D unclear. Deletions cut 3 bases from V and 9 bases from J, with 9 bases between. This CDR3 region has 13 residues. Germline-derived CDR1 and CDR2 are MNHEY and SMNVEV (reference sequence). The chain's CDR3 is CASSFDLGSPLHF. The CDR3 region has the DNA TGTGCCAGCAGTTTTGATCTCGGTTCACCCCTCCACTTT.

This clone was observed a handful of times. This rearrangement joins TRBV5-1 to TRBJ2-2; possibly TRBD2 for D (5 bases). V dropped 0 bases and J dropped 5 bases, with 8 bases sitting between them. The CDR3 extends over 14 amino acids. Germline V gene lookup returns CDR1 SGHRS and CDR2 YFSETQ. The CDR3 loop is CASSLARGTGELFF. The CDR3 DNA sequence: TGCGCCAGCAGCTTGGCCCGGGGAACCGGGGAGCTGTTTTTT. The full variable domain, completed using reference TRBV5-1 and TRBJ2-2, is KAGVTQTPRYLIKTRGQQVTLSCSPISGHRSVSWYQQTPGQGLQFLFEYFSETQRNKGNFPGRFSGRQFSNSRSEMNVSTLELGDSALYLCASSLARGTGELFFGEGSRLTVL.

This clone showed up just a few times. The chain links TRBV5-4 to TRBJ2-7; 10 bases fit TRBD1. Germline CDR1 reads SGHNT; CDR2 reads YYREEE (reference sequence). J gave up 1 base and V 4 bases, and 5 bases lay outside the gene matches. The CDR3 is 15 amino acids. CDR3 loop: CASSQRTGGSYEQYF. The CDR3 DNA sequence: TGTGCCAGCAGCCAAAGGACAGGGGGATCCTACGAGCAGTACTTC. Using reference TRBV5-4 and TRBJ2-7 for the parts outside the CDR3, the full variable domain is ETGVTQSPTHLIKTRGQQVTLRCSSQSGHNTVSWYQQALGQGPQFIFQYYREEENGRGNFPPRFSGLQFPNYSSELNVNALELDDSALYLCASSQRTGGSYEQYFGPGTRLTVT.

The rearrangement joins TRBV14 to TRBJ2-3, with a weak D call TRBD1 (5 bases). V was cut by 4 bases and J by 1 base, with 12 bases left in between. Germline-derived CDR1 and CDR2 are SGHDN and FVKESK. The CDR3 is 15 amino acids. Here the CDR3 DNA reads TGTGCCAGCAGCCCGGACGTAGGGGGCACAGATACGCAGTATTTT. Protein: CASSPDVGGTDTQYF.

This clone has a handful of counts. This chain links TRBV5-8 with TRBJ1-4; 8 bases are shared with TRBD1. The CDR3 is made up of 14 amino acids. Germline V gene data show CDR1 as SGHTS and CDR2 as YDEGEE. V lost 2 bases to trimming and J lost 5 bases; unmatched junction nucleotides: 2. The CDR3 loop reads CASSLQGVNEKLFF. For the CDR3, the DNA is TGTGCCAGCAGCTTACAGGGGGTGAATGAAAAACTGTTTTTT.

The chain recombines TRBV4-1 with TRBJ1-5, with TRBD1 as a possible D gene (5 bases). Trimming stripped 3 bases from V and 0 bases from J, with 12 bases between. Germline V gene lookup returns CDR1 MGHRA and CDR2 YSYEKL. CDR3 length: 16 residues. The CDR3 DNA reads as TGCGCCAGCAGCCACCCGGGACTCTATAGCAATCAGCCCCAGCATTTT. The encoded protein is CASSHPGLYSNQPQHF.

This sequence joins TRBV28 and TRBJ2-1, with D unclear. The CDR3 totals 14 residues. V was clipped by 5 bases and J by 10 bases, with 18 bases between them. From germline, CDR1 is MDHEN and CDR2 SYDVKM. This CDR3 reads CASSPRPTRREQFF. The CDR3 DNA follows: TGTGCCAGCAGTCCTCGACCTACCCGGAGAGAGCAGTTCTTC.

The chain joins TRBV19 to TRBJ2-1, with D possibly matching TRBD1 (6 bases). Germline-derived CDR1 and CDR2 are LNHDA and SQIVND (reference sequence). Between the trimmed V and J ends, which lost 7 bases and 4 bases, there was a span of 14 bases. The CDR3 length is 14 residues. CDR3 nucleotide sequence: TGTGCCAGTAACCAACAGGGTCGGTACAATGAGCAGTTCTTC. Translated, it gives CASNQQGRYNEQFF.

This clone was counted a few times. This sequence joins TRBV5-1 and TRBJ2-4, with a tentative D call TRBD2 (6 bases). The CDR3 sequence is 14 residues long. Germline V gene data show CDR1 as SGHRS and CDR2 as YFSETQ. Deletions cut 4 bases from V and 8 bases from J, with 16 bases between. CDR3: CASSPEGRPDIQYF. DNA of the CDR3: TGCGCCAGCAGCCCGGAGGGCCGCCCCGACATTCAGTACTTC.

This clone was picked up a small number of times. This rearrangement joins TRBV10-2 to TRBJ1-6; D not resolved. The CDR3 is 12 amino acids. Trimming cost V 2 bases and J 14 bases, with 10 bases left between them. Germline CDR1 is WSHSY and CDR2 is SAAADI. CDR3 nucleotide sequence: TGCGCCAGCAGTGAGACGGTTTCGGCCCTCCACTTT. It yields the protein CASSETVSALHF.

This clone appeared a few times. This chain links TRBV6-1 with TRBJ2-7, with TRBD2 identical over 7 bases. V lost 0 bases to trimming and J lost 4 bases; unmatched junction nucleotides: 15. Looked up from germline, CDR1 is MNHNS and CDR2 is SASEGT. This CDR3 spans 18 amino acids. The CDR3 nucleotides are TGTGCCAGCAGTGAAGCGCTTCGCGGGAGCGGACACATTTACGAGCAGTACTTC. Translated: CASSEALRGSGHIYEQYF.

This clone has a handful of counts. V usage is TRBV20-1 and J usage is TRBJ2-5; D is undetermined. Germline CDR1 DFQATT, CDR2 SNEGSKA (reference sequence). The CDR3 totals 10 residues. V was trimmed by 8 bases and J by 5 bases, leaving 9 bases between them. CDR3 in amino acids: CSPLAETQYF. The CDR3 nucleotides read TGCAGTCCACTTGCGGAGACCCAGTACTTC.

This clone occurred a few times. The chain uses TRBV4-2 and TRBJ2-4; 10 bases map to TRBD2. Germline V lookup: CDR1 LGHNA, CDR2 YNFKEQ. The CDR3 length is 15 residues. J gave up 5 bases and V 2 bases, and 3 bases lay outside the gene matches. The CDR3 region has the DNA TGTGCCAGCAGCCAACCCGGGACTAGCGAAAACATTCAGTACTTC. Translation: CASSQPGTSENIQYF.

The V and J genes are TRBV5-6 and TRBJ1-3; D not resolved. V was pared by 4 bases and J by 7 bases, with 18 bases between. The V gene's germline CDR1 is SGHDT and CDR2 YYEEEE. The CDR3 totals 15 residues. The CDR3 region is CASSLPVEGGNTIYF. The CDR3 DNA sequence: TGTGCCAGCAGCCTACCCGTCGAGGGTGGTAACACCATATATTTT. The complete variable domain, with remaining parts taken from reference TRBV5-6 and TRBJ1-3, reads DAGVTQSPTHLIKTRGQQVTLRCSPKSGHDTVSWYQQALGQGPQFIFQYYEEEERQRGNFPDRFSGHQFPNYSSELNVNALLLGDSALYLCASSLPVEGGNTIYFGEGSWLTVV.

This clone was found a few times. CDR3 nucleotide sequence: TGTGCCAGTACCCCGGGCAGCGGGGGGGCCTATGAGCAGTTCTTC. Its translation is CASTPGSGGAYEQFF. The chain uses TRBV19 and TRBJ2-1; 10 bases map to TRBD2. With 7 bases clipped from V and 8 bases from J, the junction kept 11 bases outside the gene matches. The CDR3 totals 15 residues. The germline CDR1 and CDR2 sequences are LNHDA and SQIVND (reference sequence).

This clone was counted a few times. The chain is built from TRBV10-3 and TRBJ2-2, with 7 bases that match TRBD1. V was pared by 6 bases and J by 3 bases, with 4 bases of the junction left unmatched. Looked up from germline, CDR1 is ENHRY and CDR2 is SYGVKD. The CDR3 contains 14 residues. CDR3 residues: CAIRSGQHTGELFF. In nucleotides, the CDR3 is TGTGCCATCAGGTCGGGACAGCACACCGGGGAGCTGTTTTTT.

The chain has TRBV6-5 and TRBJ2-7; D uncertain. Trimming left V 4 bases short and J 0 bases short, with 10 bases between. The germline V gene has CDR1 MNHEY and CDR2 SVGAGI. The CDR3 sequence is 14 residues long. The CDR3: CASSWSGGSYEQYF. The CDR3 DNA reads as TGTGCCAGCAGTTGGTCAGGTGGCTCCTACGAGCAGTACTTC.

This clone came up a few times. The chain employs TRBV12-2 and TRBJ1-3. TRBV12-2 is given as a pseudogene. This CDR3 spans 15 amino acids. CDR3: CASRLGGISGNTIYF. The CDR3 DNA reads TGTGCAAGTCGCTTGGGGGGAATCTCTGGAAACACCATATATTTT.

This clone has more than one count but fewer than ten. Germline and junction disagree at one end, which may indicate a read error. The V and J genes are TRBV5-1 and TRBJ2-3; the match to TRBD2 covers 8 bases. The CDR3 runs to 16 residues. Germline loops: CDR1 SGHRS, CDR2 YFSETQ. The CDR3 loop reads CASTLGPGGTTDTQYF. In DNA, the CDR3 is TGCGCCAGCACCTTGGGGCCGGGGGGGACCACAGATACGCAGTATTTT.

CDR3 sequence (DNA): TGTGCCAGCAGCTTAATCCTGGGGAGCTACGAGCAGTACTTC. It codes for CASSLILGSYEQYF. V gene TRBV7-8 combines with J gene TRBJ2-7; perhaps TRBD2 as D (5 bases). V was shortened by 2 bases and J by 3 bases, with 11 bases between the two germline ends. In germline, CDR1 is SGHVS, CDR2 FQNEAQ. The CDR3 has 14 amino acids.

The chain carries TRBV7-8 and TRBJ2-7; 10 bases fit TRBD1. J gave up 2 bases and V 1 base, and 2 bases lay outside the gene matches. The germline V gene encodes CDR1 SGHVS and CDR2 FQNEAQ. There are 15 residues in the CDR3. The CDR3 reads CASSLEGTGAYEQYF. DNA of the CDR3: TGTGCCAGCAGCTTAGAAGGGACAGGGGCCTACGAGCAGTACTTC.